Shown below are 26 T cell receptor beta chains from a single sample sequenced in a study of T cells in women clearing cervical HPV infection. Clones were read by immunoSEQ multiplex PCR, and TCRdb kept only the in-frame ones, dropping some. Its clone listing holds 15,000 to 20,000 clones. The material sequenced was blood buffy coat. These receptors all stem from a woman between 18 and 69 years old with a cervical HPV16 infection that either progressed to CIN3+ or cleared (not recorded which).

Notes on this clone: Coverage ceases 3 residues before the CDR3 finishes, and the germline J gene fills in the end. V gene TRBV11-3 combines with J gene TRBJ2-3; TRBD2 aligns across 14 bases. V gave up 5 bases and J gave up 5 bases; unmatched junction bases: 3. Germline loops: CDR1 SGHNT, CDR2 YENEEA. The CDR3 contains 15 residues. The CDR3 bases that were read are TGTGCCAGCAGCCCAGGGACTAGCGGGGGAGATACG. Its translation: CASSPGTSGGDT. The CDR3, in full, reads CASSPGTSGGDTQYF.

Comment on this clone: The read comes to an end 3 residues before the CDR3 does, leaving the germline J gene to fill in the end. The rearrangement joins TRBV20-1 to TRBJ1-2; D possibly corresponds to TRBD1 (6 bases). CDR1 and CDR2 (germline): DFQATT, SNEGSKA (reference sequence). The CDR3 has 14 residues. CDR3 region: CSARENYRARGYTF. Partial CDR3 DNA: TGCAGTGCTAGAGAAAATTACAGGGCTCGGGGC.

To note about this clone: The CDR3 goes on 3 residues after the read ends, and that part is filled in from the germline J gene. The rearrangement joins TRBV5-6 to TRBJ1-5; TRBD1 aligns across 11 bases. Unmatched junction bases numbered 4, after V lost 4 bases and J lost 7 bases. The CDR3 spans 14 residues. Germline V lookup: CDR1 SGHDT, CDR2 YYEEEE. The sequenced part of the CDR3 DNA is TGTGCCAGCAGCATAGGGACAGGGGGACAGCCC. Amino acids: CASSIGTGGQP. The full CDR3 reads CASSIGTGGQPQHF.

Points on this clone: The read terminates 3 residues ahead of where the CDR3 ends, so the germline J gene completes it. The gene calls are TRBV7-2 and TRBJ1-2; no clear D gene. The CDR3 sequence is 15 residues long. Germline V gene sequence: CDR1 SGHTA, CDR2 FQGNSA. The CDR3 sequence is CASSLVARTRNDYTF. Partial CDR3 DNA: TGTGCCAGCAGCTTAGTAGCGCGGACCCGTAATGAC.

Concerning this clone: Read data end 3 residues before the CDR3 end; the end is taken from the germline J gene. V usage is TRBV12-3 or TRBV12-4 and J usage is TRBJ2-1; D is unclear. The CDR3 has 14 residues. The V and J ends lost 5 bases and 7 bases respectively, with 15 bases between them. The sequenced CDR3 bases are TGTGCCAGCAGTCCTGACCTGGGCTGGAATGAG. Encoded protein: CASSPDLGWNE. The full CDR3 is CASSPDLGWNEQFF.

Remarks on this clone: Read data end 3 residues before the CDR3 end; the end is taken from the germline J gene. The sample has other DNA sequences that encode this CDR3 too. J is TRBJ2-1 and V is TRBV18; possible D gene TRBD2, 5 bases. The CDR3 is 16 amino acids. Trimming removed 6 bases at V and 3 bases at J, with 18 bases between. Germline CDR1 KGHSH, CDR2 LQKENI. The CDR3 bases that were read are TGTGCCAGCTCCCCTCCTTCCCGGGGAGTCTACAATGAG. Translation: CASSPPSRGVYNE. The whole CDR3 is CASSPPSRGVYNEQFF.

In regard to this clone: Sequencing ends 3 residues short of the CDR3 end; the germline J gene provides the rest. The chain has TRBV19 and TRBJ1-5; 7 bases align to TRBD1. The CDR3 extends over 13 amino acids. The germline CDR1 and CDR2 sequences are LNHDA and SQIVND (reference sequence). Trimming at V came to 7 bases and at J to 7 bases, leaving 7 bases not matched to a gene. The CDR3 bases that were read are TGTGCCAGTACCGACAGGGAGAGGCAGCCC. It yields the protein CASTDRERQP. The entire CDR3 protein reads CASTDRERQPQHF.

Comment on this clone: The CDR3 end falls 3 residues outside the read, so it is completed with the germline J gene. The chain carries TRBV6-1 and TRBJ2-3; 8 bases are shared with TRBD2. Germline trimming cut 3 bases from V and 4 bases from J; bases unmatched to any gene: 3. CDR1 is MNHNS, CDR2 SASEGT, per germline. This CDR3 comprises 14 residues. CDR3 sequence: CASSDAAGADTQYF. The covered CDR3 bases are TGTGCCAGCAGTGATGCAGCGGGGGCAGATACG.

About this clone itself: The sequence runs out 3 residues before the end of the CDR3; the remainder is reconstructed from the germline J gene. This chain connects TRBV18 to TRBJ2-6; TRBD1 is a possible D gene (6 bases). The V gene's germline CDR1 is KGHSH and CDR2 LQKENI. V was shortened by 6 bases and J by 0 bases, with 12 bases between the two germline ends. CDR3 length: 16 residues. The CDR3 here is CASSFGQFSGANVLTF. The part of the CDR3 DNA that was read is TGTGCCAGCTCGTTCGGACAGTTCTCTGGGGCCAACGTC.

Notes on this clone: The read is 3 residues too short to cover the CDR3 end, so that end is filled in from the germline J gene. This sequence joins TRBV7-2 and TRBJ2-1; D uncertain. The CDR3 is 12 amino acids. In germline, CDR1 is SGHTA, CDR2 FQGNSA. Trimming shortened V by 6 bases and J by 6 bases, and 9 bases separated the two germline ends. The CDR3: CASSRQVNEQFF. Incomplete CDR3 DNA: TGTGCCAGCAGTCGACAAGTCAATGAG.

Note on this clone: The read falls 3 residues short of the CDR3 end, and the missing part is taken from the germline J gene. V usage is TRBV12-3 or TRBV12-4 and J usage is TRBJ2-5; D is perhaps TRBD2 (7 bases). With 6 bases removed from V and 5 bases from J, the gap between germline ends came to 19 bases. The CDR3 spans 15 residues. The CDR3 bases that were read are TGTGCCAGCAGCCCCTTGGGGGGGCCCAGGGAGACC. It specifies CASSPLGGPRET. The entire CDR3 sequence reads CASSPLGGPRETQYF.

The sequenced CDR3 bases are TGTGCCAGTAGTACCCGACAGAGCTCCGGGGCCAACGTC. Translation gives CASSTRQSSGANV. From start to end, the CDR3 is CASSTRQSSGANVLTF. The chain uses TRBV19 and TRBJ2-6; possibly TRBD1 for D (5 bases). The read stops 3 residues short of the end of the CDR3; the missing end is completed from the germline J gene. This CDR3 region has 16 residues. V was cut by 4 bases and J by 4 bases, with 14 bases left in between. The V gene's germline CDR1 is LNHDA and CDR2 SQIVND (reference sequence).

As concerns this clone: The read terminates 3 residues before the CDR3 end, so the remaining end is supplied by the germline J gene. This chain links TRBV5-1 with TRBJ1-2, with TRBD1 identical over 7 bases. CDR3 length: 17 residues. CDR1 and CDR2 (germline): SGHRS, YFSETQ. The trim removed 4 bases at V and 4 bases at J, leaving 16 bases unmatched. CDR3 DNA, as far as it was read: TGCGCCAGCAGCCAATCCCGGGACAGTAGTTCCTTCTATGGC. Translation: CASSQSRDSSSFYG. The CDR3, in full, reads CASSQSRDSSSFYGYTF.

With respect to this clone: The DNA ends 3 residues before the CDR3 does, and the rest of the CDR3 is filled in from the germline J gene. The V and J genes are TRBV25-1 and TRBJ1-1; D is perhaps TRBD1 (6 bases). Per the germline V gene, CDR1 is MGHDK and CDR2 is SYGVNS. The CDR3 sequence is 14 residues long. The germline V and J ends were trimmed by 5 bases and 2 bases, with 12 bases remaining between them. The CDR3 here is CASSTQGGNTEAFF. The CDR3 bases that were read are TGTGCCAGCAGTACACAGGGCGGAAACACTGAA.

Details on this clone: The read stops 3 residues short of the end of the CDR3; the missing end is completed from the germline J gene. The chain joins TRBV20-1 to TRBJ1-6; D may be TRBD1 (6 bases). Germline-derived CDR1 and CDR2 are DFQATT and SNEGSKA (reference sequence). This CDR3 has 15 residues. The germline V and J ends were trimmed by 6 bases and 4 bases, with 16 bases remaining between them. Here the CDR3 reads CSAQTQGPYNSPLHF. The covered CDR3 bases are TGCAGTGCGCAAACCCAGGGGCCTTATAATTCACCC.

As regards this clone: The sequenced fragment ends 3 residues before the CDR3 boundary, so the rest is inferred from the germline J gene. The chain is built from TRBV18 and TRBJ2-7, with 8 positions matching TRBD1. The germline V gene has CDR1 KGHSH and CDR2 LQKENI. This CDR3 region has 15 residues. V was clipped by 2 bases and J by 5 bases; unmatched bases: 8. CDR3 sequence reads: CASSPGGQVRDEQYF. The sequenced CDR3 bases are TGTGCCAGCTCACCAGGGGGACAGGTACGGGACGAG.

With respect to this clone: Sequencing ends 3 residues short of the CDR3 end; the germline J gene provides the rest. The chain has TRBV13 and TRBJ2-4; unclear D gene. Germline V gene data show CDR1 as PRHDT and CDR2 as FYEKMQ (reference sequence). The CDR3 is 13 residues long. Partial CDR3 DNA: TGTGCCAGCAGCTTCCGAGGCAGGAACGGT. As protein: CASSFRGRNG. The whole CDR3 sequence is CASSFRGRNGQYF.

On this clone: The sequence runs out 3 residues before the end of the CDR3; the remainder is reconstructed from the germline J gene. The rearrangement uses TRBV18 and TRBJ1-1; D is perhaps TRBD1 (6 bases). CDR1 and CDR2 from the germline V gene are KGHSH and LQKENI. The CDR3 has 13 amino acids. The ends were cut back, 0 bases at V and 4 bases at J, with 6 bases in the middle. The part of the CDR3 DNA that was read is TGTGCCAGCTCACCACCAGGGGGCACTGAA. Its protein is CASSPPGGTE. The CDR3 in full is CASSPPGGTEAFF. Complete variable domain (other parts from reference TRBV18 and TRBJ1-1): NAGVMQNPRHLVRRRGQEARLRCSPMKGHSHVYWYRQLPEEGLKFMVYLQKENIIDESGMPKERFSAEFPKEGPSILRIQQVVRGDSAAYFCASSPPGGTEAFFGQGTRLTVV.

In regard to this clone: The missing CDR3 end, 3 residues past where the read stops, is filled in from the germline J gene. V and J are TRBV20-1 and TRBJ2-3; 10 bases are a match to TRBD1. Germline V CDR1 and CDR2: DFQATT, SNEGSKA (reference sequence). The junction had 12 bases not matched to a gene; V was cut back by 3 bases and J by 6 bases. CDR3 length equals 16 residues. The sequenced part of the CDR3 DNA is TGCAGTGCTAGGGCTGCCCCGGGACAGGGGAGGGATACG. Its translation is CSARAAPGQGRDT. The full-length CDR3 reads as CSARAAPGQGRDTQYF.

As concerns this clone: The read ends 3 residues before the CDR3 terminus; that terminus is restored from the germline J gene. This chain connects TRBV6-1 to TRBJ1-1, with D possibly matching TRBD1 (6 bases). The CDR3 spans 14 residues. Germline V gene data show CDR1 as MNHNS and CDR2 as SASEGT. V lost 2 bases and J lost 4, with 11 bases in between. CDR3 residues: CASSETGYGTEAFF. The CDR3 bases that were read are TGTGCCAGCAGTGAAACAGGGTACGGCACTGAA.

As regards this clone: The CDR3 end lies 3 residues beyond the end of the read and is filled in from the germline J gene. This sequence joins TRBV6-2 or TRBV6-3 and TRBJ2-2; D may be TRBD1 (6 bases). The germline gives CDR1 MNHEY, CDR2 SVGEGT. V lost 8 bases, J lost 3 bases, and 16 bases lay in between. The CDR3 length is 15 residues. The part of the CDR3 DNA that was read is TGTGCCAGCCGCGACAGGAGGTGGGACACCGGGGAG. This gives the protein CASRDRRWDTGE. The full CDR3 is CASRDRRWDTGELFF.

Turning to this clone: The sequenced fragment ends 3 residues before the CDR3 boundary, so the rest is inferred from the germline J gene. The gene calls are TRBV19 and TRBJ2-3; D may be TRBD2 (6 bases). Germline-derived CDR1 and CDR2 are LNHDA and SQIVND (reference sequence). The CDR3 sequence is 15 residues long. The CDR3 is CATKGGGWSNQPQYF. The part of the CDR3 DNA that was read is TGTGCCACCAAAGGTGGGGGGTGGAGCAATCAGCCG.

Worth noting for this clone: The CDR3 end lies 3 residues beyond the end of the read and is filled in from the germline J gene. The J gene is TRBJ2-7, the V gene TRBV20-1, with D perhaps TRBD2 (6 bases). The CDR3 covers 15 residues. Trimming took off 1 base at V and 2 bases at J, with 15 bases between the two ends. From germline, CDR1 is DFQATT and CDR2 SNEGSKA (reference sequence). CDR3 region: CSARGPVAAPYEQYF. The CDR3 DNA, read in part, is TGCAGTGCTAGAGGTCCGGTAGCGGCCCCCTACGAG.

Concerning this clone itself: Coverage ceases 3 residues before the CDR3 finishes, and the germline J gene fills in the end. The gene calls are TRBV19 and TRBJ2-4; 8 bases fit TRBD1. The CDR3 is 18 amino acids. The germline gives CDR1 LNHDA, CDR2 SQIVND (reference sequence). The CDR3 spells CASSIDPRTGKFDYGQYF. The sequenced CDR3 bases are TGTGCCAGTAGTATAGACCCTCGGACAGGGAAGTTTGACTATGGT. Full variable domain (remainder filled in from reference TRBV19 and TRBJ2-4): DGGITQSPKYLFRKEGQNVTLSCEQNLNHDAMYWYRQDPGQGLRLIYYSQIVNDFQKGDIAEGYSVSREKKESFPLTVTSAQKNPTAFYLCASSIDPRTGKFDYGQYFGAGTRLSVL.

CDR3 loop: CASSLTGSGETQYF. The covered CDR3 bases are TGTGCCAGCAGCTTGACGGGGTCTGGAGAGACC. The chain carries TRBV5-5 and TRBJ2-5, with a weak D call TRBD2 (5 bases). Read data end 3 residues before the CDR3 end; the end is taken from the germline J gene. Germline CDR1 reads SGHKS; CDR2 reads YYEKEE (reference sequence). Trimming removed 1 base at V and 4 bases at J, with 11 bases between. The length of the CDR3 is 14 residues.

As for this clone: The read falls 3 residues short of the CDR3 end, and the missing part is taken from the germline J gene. The chain links TRBV2 to TRBJ2-3, with 12 positions matching TRBD1. Germline V gene data show CDR1 as SNHLY and CDR2 as FYNNEI. The CDR3 runs 16 residues. The sequenced CDR3 bases are TGTGCCAGCAGTGGGGACAGGGGGCTGCTGAATCAGCCG. It translates to CASSGDRGLLNQP. The whole CDR3 protein is CASSGDRGLLNQPQYF.